Listed below are T cell receptor beta chains from one sample, sequenced in a study of post-analysis software for immune sequencing data. TCRdb recomputed calls from the PCR reads with MiXCR, one row per CDR3 protein. The repertoire holds roughly 670,000 distinct CDR3 sequences, approximately 59% seen once, with approximately 11% in the top ten. Sequenced input: blood. The receptor set was obtained from a girl aged 2 to 9 with multiple sclerosis. The CDR3 runs from the conserved cysteine through the conserved F or W. Each record gives: D gene, J gene, V gene, clone size, CDR3 protein, CDR3 DNA. D genes are given only for firm matches. Only some rows state a clone size, as once, few, many or a class for expanded clones.

TRBD1 | TRBJ2-7 | TRBV20-1 | . | CSARDPRTGVNEQYF | TGCAGTGCTAGAGATCCTAGGACAGGGGTCAACGAGCAGTACTTC
. | TRBJ2-6 | TRBV5-1 | few | CASSLRERGGSSSGANVLTF | TGCGCCAGCAGCTTGCGGGAAAGGGGAGGATCGTCCTCTGGGGCCAACGTCCTGACTTTC
. | TRBJ2-1 | TRBV18 | . | CASSPGLRNEQFF | TGTGCCAGCTCACCAGGGTTACGGAATGAGCAGTTCTTC
TRBD2 | TRBJ2-1 | TRBV19 | . | CASIGGVHEQFF | TGTGCCAGTATTGGGGGGGTGCATGAGCAGTTCTTC
. | TRBJ2-7 | TRBV29-1 | . | CSVGGSATTYEQYF | TGCAGCGTTGGTGGTAGTGCAACAACCTACGAGCAGTACTTC
TRBD2 | TRBJ2-5 | TRBV4-2 | . | CASSQDPSRTSQETQYF | TGTGCCAGCAGCCAAGATCCCTCAAGGACTAGCCAAGAGACCCAGTACTTC
. | TRBJ1-3 | TRBV29-1 | . | CSVAEASSGNTIYF | TGCAGCGTTGCTGAAGCCAGCTCTGGAAACACCATATATTTT
. | TRBJ1-2 | TRBV5-5 | few | CASSFLDSPDGYTF | TGTGCCAGCAGCTTCTTGGACAGCCCGGACGGCTACACCTTC
. | TRBJ2-3 | TRBV7-9 | once | CASSLQANTQYF | TGTGCCAGCAGCTTACAGGCAAATACGCAGTATTTT
TRBD1 | TRBJ2-4 | TRBV7-9 | . | CASSPGTGKAKNIQYF | TGTGCCAGCAGCCCCGGGACAGGGAAAGCCAAAAACATTCAGTACTTC
. | TRBJ2-2 | TRBV12-3/TRBV12-4 | . | CASRRTSAGELFF | TGTGCCAGCCGAAGGACAAGCGCCGGGGAGCTGTTTTTT
. | TRBJ2-5 | TRBV3-1 | . | CASSQGIDDRGETQYF | TGTGCCAGCAGCCAAGGAATCGACGACCGAGGGGAGACCCAGTACTTC
. | TRBJ1-1 | TRBV5-1 | . | CASSLGTNMNTEAFF | TGCGCCAGCAGCTTGGGGACAAACATGAACACTGAAGCTTTCTTT
TRBD2 | TRBJ2-1 | TRBV12-3/TRBV12-4 | . | CASRSTSVYNEQFF | TGTGCCAGCAGGAGCACTAGCGTCTACAATGAGCAGTTCTTC